The TCR beta chain described here comes from a study of T cells in Graves' hyperthyroidism and ophthalmopathy. This clonotype has only a few counts. Amplification yielded TCR beta CDR3 regions, with RNA transcripts as the source. HTBI primers were employed in a first-round RT-PCR of the TCR CDR3. TCRdb re-derived calls from the multiplex PCR reads in MiXCR, one entry per CDR3 protein. Here the sample spans some 300,000 distinct CDR3 sequences, about 13% being singletons. CDR3 size: 16 residues. Germline V lookup: CDR1 MGHRA, CDR2 YSYEKL. Deletions cut 4 bases from V and 5 bases from J, with 18 bases between. Graves' hyperthyroidism without ophthalmopathy progression within 18 months was termed stable.

Sequenced: blood. The sequence came from a woman aged 40-49 years with Graves' hyperthyroidism. The V call is TRBV4-1, the J call TRBJ1-5, with D possibly matching TRBD1 (6 bases). The CDR3 loop is CASSPVGRGSDQPQHF. The CDR3 DNA sequence: TGCGCCAGCAGCCCCGTTGGCAGGGGCTCGGATCAGCCCCAGCATTTT.